This T cell receptor beta chain originates from a study of T cells in Graves' hyperthyroidism and ophthalmopathy. Looked up from germline, CDR1 is SNHLY and CDR2 is FYNNEI. Trimming took 6 bases from V and 8 from J, leaving 11 bases between them. CDR3 length: 13 residues. This clonotype has a count of ten or more. Its target is not known. Ophthalmopathy cases scored 3 or more on the Clinical Activity Score and 4 or more on NOSPECS grade, with duration below 3 months. Thyroid ultrasound, orbital computed tomography, clinical symptoms, and serum thyroxine and TRAb underpinned diagnoses. General study findings and limits: Also found in blood were most expanded thyroid clonotypes above 0.001.

Researchers amplified the TCR beta CDR3 regions from RNA transcripts. During a first-round RT-PCR of the TCR CDR3, the HTBI primer set was used. TCRdb itself ran the multiplex PCR reads through MiXCR, one entry per CDR3 protein. The top ten hold roughly 33% of the sample, which has over 300,000 distinct CDR3 sequences, roughly 15% seen once. What was sequenced was blood. The receptor was isolated from a woman between 40 and 50 years old with Graves' ophthalmopathy. The chain is built from TRBV2 and TRBJ1-6, with D perhaps TRBD1 (5 bases). Here the CDR3 DNA reads TGTGCCAGCAGCGCCCCACAGGATTCACCCCTCCACTTT. This translates into CASSAPQDSPLHF.